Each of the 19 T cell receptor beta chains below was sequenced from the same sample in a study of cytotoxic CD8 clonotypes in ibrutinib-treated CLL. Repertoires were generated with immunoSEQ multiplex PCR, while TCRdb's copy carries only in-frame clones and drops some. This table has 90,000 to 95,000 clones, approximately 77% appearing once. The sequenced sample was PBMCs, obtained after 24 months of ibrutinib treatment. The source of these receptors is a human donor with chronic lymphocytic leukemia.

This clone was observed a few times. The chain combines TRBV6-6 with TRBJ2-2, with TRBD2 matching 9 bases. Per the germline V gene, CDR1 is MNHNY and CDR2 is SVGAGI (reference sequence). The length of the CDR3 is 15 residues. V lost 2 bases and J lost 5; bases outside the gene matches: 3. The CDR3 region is CASSYRLAGTGELFF. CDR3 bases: TGTGCCAGCAGTTACCGCCTAGCGGGGACCGGGGAGCTGTTTTTT.

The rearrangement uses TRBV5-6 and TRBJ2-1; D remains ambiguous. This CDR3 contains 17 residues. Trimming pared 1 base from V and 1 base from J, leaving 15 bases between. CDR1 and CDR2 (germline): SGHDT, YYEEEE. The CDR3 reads CASSLLSTAKSYNEQFF. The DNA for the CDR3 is TGTGCCAGCAGCTTGTTGTCAACAGCAAAATCCTACAATGAGCAGTTCTTC.

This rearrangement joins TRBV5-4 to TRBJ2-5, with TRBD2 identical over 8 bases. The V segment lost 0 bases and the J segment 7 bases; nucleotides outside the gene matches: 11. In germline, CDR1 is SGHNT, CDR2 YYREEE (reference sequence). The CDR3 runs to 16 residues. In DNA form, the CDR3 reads TGTGCCAGCAGCTTGGCGGTTGGCGGGGGGAGGGGGACCCAGTACTTC. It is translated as CASSLAVGGGRGTQYF.

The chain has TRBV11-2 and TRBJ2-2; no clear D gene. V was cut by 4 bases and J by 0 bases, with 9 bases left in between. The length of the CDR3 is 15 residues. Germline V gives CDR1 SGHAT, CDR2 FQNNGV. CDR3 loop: CASSSDNTNTGELFF. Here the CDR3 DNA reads TGTGCCAGCAGCTCCGACAATACGAACACCGGGGAGCTGTTTTTT.

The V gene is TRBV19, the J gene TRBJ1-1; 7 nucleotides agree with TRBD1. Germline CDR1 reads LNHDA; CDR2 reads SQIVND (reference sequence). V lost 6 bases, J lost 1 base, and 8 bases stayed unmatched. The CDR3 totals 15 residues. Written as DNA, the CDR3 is TGTGCCAGTAGGGGGACAGAAGTTGGGAACACTGAAGCTTTCTTT. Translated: CASRGTEVGNTEAFF.

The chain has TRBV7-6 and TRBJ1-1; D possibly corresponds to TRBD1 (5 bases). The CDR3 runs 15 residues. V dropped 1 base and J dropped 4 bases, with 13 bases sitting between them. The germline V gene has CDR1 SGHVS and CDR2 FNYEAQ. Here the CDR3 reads CASSLEPGLITEAFF. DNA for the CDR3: TGTGCCAGCAGCTTAGAACCAGGGCTTATCACTGAAGCTTTCTTT.

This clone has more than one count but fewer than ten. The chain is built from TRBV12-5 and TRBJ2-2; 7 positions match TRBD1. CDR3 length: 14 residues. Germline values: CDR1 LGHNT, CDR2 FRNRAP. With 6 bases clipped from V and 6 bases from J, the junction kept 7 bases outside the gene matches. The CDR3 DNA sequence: TGTGCTAGTGGGCTAGGGGGCGCGGCCGGGGAGCTGTTTTTT. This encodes CASGLGGAAGELFF.

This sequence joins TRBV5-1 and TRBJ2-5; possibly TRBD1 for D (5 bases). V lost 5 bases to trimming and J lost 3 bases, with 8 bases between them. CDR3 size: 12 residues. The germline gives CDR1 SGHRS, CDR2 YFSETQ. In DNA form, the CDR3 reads TGCGCCAGCAGGGGGCTCGAAGAGACCCAGTACTTC. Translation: CASRGLEETQYF.

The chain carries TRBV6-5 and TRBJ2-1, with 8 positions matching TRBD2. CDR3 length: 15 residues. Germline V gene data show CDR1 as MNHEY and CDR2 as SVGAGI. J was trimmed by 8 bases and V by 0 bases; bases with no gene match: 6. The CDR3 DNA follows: TGTGCCAGCAGTTACTCCGGGGGGGCTAGGGATGAGCAGTTCTTC. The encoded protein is CASSYSGGARDEQFF.

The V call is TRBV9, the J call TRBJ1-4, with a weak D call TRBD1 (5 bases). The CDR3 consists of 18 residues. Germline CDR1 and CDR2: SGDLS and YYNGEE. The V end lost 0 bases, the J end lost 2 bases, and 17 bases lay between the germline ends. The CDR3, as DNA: TGTGCCAGCAGCGTAGGGAGGGGTACGGTTGCGACTAATGAAAAACTGTTTTTT. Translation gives CASSVGRGTVATNEKLFF.

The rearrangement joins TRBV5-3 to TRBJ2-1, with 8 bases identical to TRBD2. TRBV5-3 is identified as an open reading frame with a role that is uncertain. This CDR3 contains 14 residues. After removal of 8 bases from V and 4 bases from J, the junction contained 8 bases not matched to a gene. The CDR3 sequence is CASRLSGEYNEQFF. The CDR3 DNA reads TGTGCCAGCAGACTTAGCGGGGAGTACAATGAGCAGTTCTTC.

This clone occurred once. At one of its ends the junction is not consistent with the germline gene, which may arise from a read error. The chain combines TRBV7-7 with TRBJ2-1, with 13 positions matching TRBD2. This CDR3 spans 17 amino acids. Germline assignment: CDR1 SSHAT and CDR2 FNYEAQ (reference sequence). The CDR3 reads CASSSLAGGPFDNEQFF. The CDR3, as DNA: TGTGCTAGCAGCTCACTAGCGGGAGGGCCCTTTGACAATGAGCAGTTCTTC.

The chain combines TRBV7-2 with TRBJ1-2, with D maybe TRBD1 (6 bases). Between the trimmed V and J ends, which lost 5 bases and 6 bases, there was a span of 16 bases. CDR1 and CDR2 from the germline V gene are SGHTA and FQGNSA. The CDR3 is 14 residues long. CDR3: CASSDRTAFDGYTF. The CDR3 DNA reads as TGTGCCAGCAGCGACCGGACAGCCTTCGATGGCTACACCTTC.

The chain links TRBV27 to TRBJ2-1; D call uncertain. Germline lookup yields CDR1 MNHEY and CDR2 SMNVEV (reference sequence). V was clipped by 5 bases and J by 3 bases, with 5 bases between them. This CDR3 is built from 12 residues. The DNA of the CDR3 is TGTGCCAGCAGTCCCAACTACAATGAGCAGTTCTTC. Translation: CASSPNYNEQFF.

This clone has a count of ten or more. As DNA, the CDR3 is TGTGCCAGTTCGGATAGCGGGCCCTACAATGAGCAGTTCTTC. It codes for CASSDSGPYNEQFF. The V gene is TRBV19, the J gene TRBJ2-1; the match to TRBD2 covers 7 bases. V dropped 8 bases and J dropped 2; count of bases not matched to a gene: 6. This CDR3 contains 14 residues. Germline V gives CDR1 LNHDA, CDR2 SQIVND (reference sequence).

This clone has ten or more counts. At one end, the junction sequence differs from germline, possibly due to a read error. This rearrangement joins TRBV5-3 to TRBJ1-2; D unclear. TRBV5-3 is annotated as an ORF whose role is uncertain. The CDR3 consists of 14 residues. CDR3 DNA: TGTGCCAGCAGCTTGAGCACTACTATGGGAGGCTACACCTTC. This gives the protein CASSLSTTMGGYTF.

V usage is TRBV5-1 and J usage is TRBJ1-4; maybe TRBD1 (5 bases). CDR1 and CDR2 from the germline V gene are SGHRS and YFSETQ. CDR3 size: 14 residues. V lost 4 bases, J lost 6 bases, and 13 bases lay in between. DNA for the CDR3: TGCGCCAGCAGCACCGGGACGCAAGATGAAAAACTGTTTTTT. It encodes CASSTGTQDEKLFF.

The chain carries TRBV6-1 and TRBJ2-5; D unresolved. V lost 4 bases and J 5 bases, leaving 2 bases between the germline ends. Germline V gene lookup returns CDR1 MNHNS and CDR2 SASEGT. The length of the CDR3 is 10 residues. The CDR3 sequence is CASSGETQYF. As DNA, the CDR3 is TGTGCCAGCAGTGGCGAGACCCAGTACTTC.

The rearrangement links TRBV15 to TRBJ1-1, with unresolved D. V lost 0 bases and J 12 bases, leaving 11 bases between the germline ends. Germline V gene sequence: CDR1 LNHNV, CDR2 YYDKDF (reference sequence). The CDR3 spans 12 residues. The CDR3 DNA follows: TGTGCCACCAGCAGAGATCTAGACCGTTCTTTCTTT. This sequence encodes CATSRDLDRSFF.